This TCR beta chain was found in a study of cytomegalovirus exposure and HLA in healthy donors. Study observations and caveats: Several of the most significant clusters were apparently associated with common viral pathogens in a later analysis. What was likely a sequencing artifact was a cluster of highly shared sequence variants. In a later analysis, at a false discovery rate of 0.05, about 17,000 TCR beta sequences matched HLA alleles. Reports state that TCR beta sequences accurately predicted most subjects' HLA-A and HLA-B alleles.

PCR primers comprised 60 Vbeta and 13 Jbeta primers. Clones were sequenced by immunoSEQ multiplex PCR, and TCRdb holds only the in-frame ones, with some missing. The sample includes about 180,000 clones, almost 85% of them seen just once. The germline V gene has CDR1 SEHNR and CDR2 FQNEAQ (reference sequence). The CDR3 contains 14 residues. Turning to this clone: Its matching antigen is unknown. Germline is not matched at one junction end, which may reflect a read error.

The source of this sequence is a man aged 25 to 40 in good health and CMV-seronegative. The gene calls are TRBV7-9 and TRBJ1-2; the match to TRBD1 covers 9 bases. The material sequenced was PBMCs. CDR3 protein: CSSSLGGTGLGYTF. As DNA, the CDR3 is TGTTCCAGCAGCTTAGGCGGGACAGGGCTGGGCTACACCTTC.